This TCR beta chain was recovered during a study of T-cell memory formation after mild COVID-19. Background on the study: In these data, TCR clusters were largely donor specific.

TCRdb passed the 5' RACE reads through MiXCR, listing each CDR3 protein once. The sample has over 500,000 distinct CDR3 sequences, 17% seen once. Findings and caveats of the study: Pre-infection memory showed some responding clones, and this suggested that cross-reactive memory joined. Clones that shrank (day 15 to 85) were balanced CD4/CD8, whereas later expanders leaned CD4+. Among contracting clones, CD4+ were mainly CM/EM and CD8+ enriched in EMRA.

CDR3 size: 16 residues. The trim removed 0 bases at V and 8 bases at J, leaving 8 bases unmatched. The germline V gene has CDR1 SGHTA and CDR2 FQGNSA. About this clonotype itself: Its antigen is as yet unknown.

The chain carries TRBV7-2 and TRBJ1-2, with TRBD1 identical over 11 bases. Sequenced sample: PBMCs or a T cell subset sorted from them (not recorded which). The TCR sequence derives from an adult woman who had mild COVID-19 (a few samples of this study predate the infection). Cell type and time point are not known. The DNA of the CDR3 is TGTGCCAGCAGCTTAGCGAGGACAGGGGGCGCTGGGGGCTACACCTTC. Encoded protein: CASSLARTGGAGGYTF.